The 14 T cell receptor beta chains presented below share a single source sample, sequenced in a study of shared clonotypes between healthy human individuals. TCRdb's table, derived via immunoSEQ multiplex PCR, lists solely in-frame clones and lacks some. The data show hundreds of thousands of clones, with around 73% seen just once and 1.5% to 2% held by the top ten. The sequencing sample was made of memory CD4+ T cells sorted from blood. Stated subset: CD45RA-negative fraction. Every receptor here comes from a young woman in good health.

The chain links TRBV28 to TRBJ1-5; D unclear. The ends were cut back, 10 bases at V and 3 bases at J, with 13 bases in the middle. This CDR3 has 13 residues. The germline gives CDR1 MDHEN, CDR2 SYDVKM. The CDR3 DNA is TGTGCCATCGCCGACGACCTCAATCAGCCCCAGCATTTT. Amino acid sequence: CAIADDLNQPQHF.

This chain links TRBV7-9 with TRBJ2-1; 13 nucleotides match TRBD2. The CDR3 is made up of 16 amino acids. Per germline, CDR1 SEHNR and CDR2 FQNEAQ (reference sequence). The V gene end was trimmed by 5 bases and the J gene end by 6 bases; junction bases not matched to a gene: 7. CDR3 sequence: CASSPWTSGSRNEQFF. Written as DNA, the CDR3 is TGTGCCAGCAGCCCATGGACTAGCGGGAGTCGCAATGAGCAGTTCTTC.

The chain joins TRBV7-2 to TRBJ1-1; TRBD1 is a possible D gene (6 bases). This CDR3 region has 15 residues. CDR1 is SGHTA and CDR2 is FQGNSA in the germline V gene. V was trimmed by 5 bases and J by 4 bases, leaving 17 bases between them. The DNA of the CDR3 is TGTGCCAGCAGCACCTCAGGGGCCTGGGGCACTGAAGCTTTCTTT. It yields the protein CASSTSGAWGTEAFF.

For this clone: A read error may produce the germline difference seen at one junction end. This rearrangement joins TRBV4-1 to TRBJ1-5; D possibly corresponds to TRBD1 (6 bases). This CDR3 spans 13 amino acids. CDR1 is MGHRA and CDR2 is YSYEKL in the germline V gene. The CDR3 DNA follows: TGCGCCAGCAGCGAAGAAGGGGGAACAAGGCGGCATTTT. This sequence encodes CASSEEGGTRRHF.

The chain joins TRBV4-1 to TRBJ2-1, with 9 bases aligning to TRBD2. J gave up 1 base and V 0 bases, and 1 base lay outside the gene matches. Germline V gene data show CDR1 as MGHRA and CDR2 as YSYEKL. This CDR3 region has 16 residues. CDR3 sequence: CASSQDSGRSYNEQFF. In nucleotides, the CDR3 is TGCGCCAGCAGCCAAGATAGCGGGAGATCCTACAATGAGCAGTTCTTC.

The rearrangement uses TRBV19 and TRBJ1-5; 9 bases are a match to TRBD1. CDR1 is LNHDA and CDR2 is SQIVND in the germline V gene (reference sequence). This CDR3 comprises 16 residues. Trimming at V came to 6 bases and at J to 0 bases, leaving 6 bases not matched to a gene. The CDR3 sequence is CASREQGAYSNQPQHF. The CDR3 DNA reads TGTGCCAGTAGGGAACAGGGGGCGTATAGCAATCAGCCCCAGCATTTT. Variable domain in full (rest from reference TRBV19 and TRBJ1-5): DGGITQSPKYLFRKEGQNVTLSCEQNLNHDAMYWYRQDPGQGLRLIYYSQIVNDFQKGDIAEGYSVSREKKESFPLTVTSAQKNPTAFYLCASREQGAYSNQPQHFGDGTRLSIL.

Remarks on this clone: It is unclear where the CDR3 begins or ends on the DNA, so no DNA is shown, and the CDR3 is as TCRdb lists it. This rearrangement joins TRBV27 to TRBJ2-7; the listed D gene, TRBD1, was not tested against the DNA. A total of 14 residues make up the CDR3, ends included. Germline assignment: CDR1 MNHEY and CDR2 SMNVEV (reference sequence). CDR3 protein: CASSSSGQSYEQYF.

The chain joins TRBV28 to TRBJ2-5; maybe TRBD1 (5 bases). CDR1 MDHEN and CDR2 SYDVKM come from the germline V gene. With 8 bases removed from V and 1 base from J, the gap between germline ends came to 8 bases. This CDR3 is built from 12 residues. The DNA of the CDR3 is TGTGCCAGCCGGACAACCCAAGAGACCCAGTACTTC. This encodes CASRTTQETQYF.

The chain uses TRBV4-1 and TRBJ2-7; D gene uncertain. This CDR3 is 16 amino acids long. The germline V gene has CDR1 MGHRA and CDR2 YSYEKL. With 1 base removed from V and 0 bases from J, the gap between germline ends came to 13 bases. Here the CDR3 DNA reads TGCGCCAGCAGCCAAGCCGCTCAGGACCCCTCCTACGAGCAGTACTTC. Translation gives CASSQAAQDPSYEQYF.

This chain connects TRBV9 to TRBJ2-5; possibly TRBD1 for D (5 bases). The CDR3 extends over 15 amino acids. V lost 0 bases and J lost 5, with 14 bases in between. Germline V lookup: CDR1 SGDLS, CDR2 YYNGEE. Written as DNA, the CDR3 is TGTGCCAGCAGCGTAGATGTAGGGGCAGGGGAGACCCAGTACTTC. Amino acids: CASSVDVGAGETQYF.

The CDR3 spells CSVGGYTF. The CDR3 DNA reads TGCAGCGTTGGAGGCTACACCTTC. This chain uses TRBV29-1 with TRBJ1-2; D gene unclear. The CDR3 loop spans 8 amino acids. Germline V gene sequence: CDR1 SQVTM, CDR2 ANQGSEA. Trimming took 4 bases from V and 8 from J, leaving 2 bases between them.

The chain is built from TRBV7-8 and TRBJ1-6; 8 bases match TRBD1. The V and J ends lost 4 bases and 9 bases, in that order; junction bases with no gene match: 5. Per the germline V gene, CDR1 is SGHVS and CDR2 is FQNEAQ. This CDR3 has 14 residues. The CDR3 region is CASSSQGAISPLHF. The CDR3 nucleotides read TGTGCCAGCAGCTCGCAGGGGGCGATTTCACCCCTCCACTTT. The whole variable domain, filled in from reference TRBV7-8 and TRBJ1-6, reads GAGVSQSPRYKVAKRGQDVALRCDPISGHVSLFWYQQALGQGPEFLTYFQNEAQLDKSGLPSDRFFAERPEGSVSTLKIQRTQQEDSAVYLCASSSQGAISPLHFGNGTRLTVT.

The chain carries TRBV19 and TRBJ2-1, with 8 bases aligning to TRBD2. The V gene end was trimmed by 5 bases and the J gene end by 7 bases; junction bases not matched to a gene: 10. Germline CDR1 is LNHDA and CDR2 is SQIVND (reference sequence). The CDR3 loop spans 15 amino acids. DNA for the CDR3: TGTGCCAGTAGTGTCGAGCGGGAGAGGGGTAATGAGCAGTTCTTC. This translates into CASSVERERGNEQFF.

This clone was seen a single time. The V call is TRBV30, the J call TRBJ1-1, with D tentatively TRBD1 (6 bases). V lost 1 base and J lost 0, with 12 bases in between. CDR1 is GTSNPN, CDR2 SVGIG, per germline (reference sequence). The CDR3 has 15 residues. CDR3: CAWSAIQGLNTEAFF. The CDR3, as DNA: TGTGCCTGGAGTGCAATCCAGGGGTTGAACACTGAAGCTTTCTTT.